Shown below are 24 T cell receptor beta chains from a single sample sequenced in a study of CD8+CD57+ T cells in acquired aplastic anemia. For CDR3 and TCR beta VDJ profiling, genomic DNA was the template used. TCRdb reanalysed the reads using MiXCR and keeps one entry per CDR3 protein. Altogether under 200,000 distinct CDR3 sequences are present, roughly half being singletons, with the ten largest covering over 7.5%. Patients who underwent sequencing had shown CD8+CD57+ cell expansion by flow cytometry. The sample consisted of sorted CD4+, CD8+, or CD8+CD57+ T cells (not recorded which) from PBMCs. These receptors were obtained from a human donor with aplastic anemia.

This clonotype was seen more than once but under ten times. V gene TRBV24-1 combines with J gene TRBJ2-1, with D tentatively TRBD1 or TRBD2 (5 bases each). From germline, CDR1 is KGHDR and CDR2 SFDVKD. The CDR3 runs 11 residues. CDR3 sequence reads: CGDRLYNEQFF. The CDR3, as DNA: TGTGGAGACAGACTATACAATGAGCAGTTCTTC.

This clonotype has at least ten counts. The V and J genes are TRBV20-1 and TRBJ2-7; 15 bases fit TRBD2. Per the germline V gene, CDR1 is DFQATT and CDR2 is SNEGSKA (reference sequence). This CDR3 is built from 16 residues. J gave up 8 bases and V 2 bases, and 10 bases lay outside the gene matches. CDR3 in DNA: TGCAGTGCTAGACGCGCAGGACTAGCGGGGGGGGACCAGCAGTACTTC. Translated, it gives CSARRAGLAGGDQQYF.

In the case of this clonotype: One junction end does not reproduce the germline sequence, and a read error may be involved. The chain links TRBV30 to TRBJ2-5; TRBD2 aligns across 7 bases. Germline values: CDR1 GTSNPN, CDR2 SVGIG (reference sequence). The CDR3 is made up of 12 amino acids. CDR3 sequence (DNA): TGTGCCTGGAGCTGGGAGGGAGAGACCCAGCACTTC. Its translation: CAWSWEGETQHF.

The chain is built from TRBV3-1 and TRBJ2-1, with D possibly TRBD2 on 5 matching bases. CDR3 length equals 12 residues. V lost 3 bases to trimming and J lost 5 bases, with 5 bases between them. The germline V gene encodes CDR1 LGHDT and CDR2 YNNKEL (reference sequence). The CDR3 bases are TGTGCCAGCAGCCAGACTAACAATGAGCAGTTCTTC. It encodes CASSQTNNEQFF.

This rearrangement joins TRBV6-1 to TRBJ1-1, with D possibly being TRBD1 (5 bases). The CDR3 has 12 residues. Germline CDR1 and CDR2: MNHNS and SASEGT. Between the trimmed V and J ends, which lost 7 bases and 5 bases, there was a span of 11 bases. CDR3 coding DNA: TGTGCCAGCACAAGGGGAGGAACTGAAGCTTTCTTT. Protein: CASTRGGTEAFF.

The chain combines TRBV19 with TRBJ2-2; D might be TRBD1 (5 bases). Germline assignment: CDR1 LNHDA and CDR2 SQIVND (reference sequence). This CDR3 has 14 residues. V shed 5 bases and J shed 2 bases, with 9 bases lying between them. The CDR3 reads CASSLQVNTGELFF. The CDR3 DNA reads TGTGCCAGTAGTTTACAGGTTAACACCGGGGAGCTGTTTTTT.

This clonotype was picked up a small number of times. The chain has TRBV4-2 and TRBJ2-4; 9 bases map to TRBD2. CDR1 LGHNA and CDR2 YNFKEQ come from the germline V gene. The J segment lost 0 bases and the V segment lost 3 bases, leaving 12 bases of the junction unmatched. The CDR3 is 19 residues long. CDR3: CASSQSRKREELAKNIQYF. The CDR3 nucleotides read TGTGCCAGCAGCCAGTCTCGTAAGCGGGAGGAACTAGCCAAAAACATTCAGTACTTC.

Ten or more counts support this clonotype. V gene TRBV19 combines with J gene TRBJ1-2, with D possibly matching TRBD1 (6 bases). Germline lookup yields CDR1 LNHDA and CDR2 SQIVND (reference sequence). The CDR3 has 16 amino acids. The germline V and J ends were trimmed by 4 bases and 2 bases, with 17 bases remaining between them. CDR3 amino acids: CASSTSTGTLNYGYTF. DNA of the CDR3: TGTGCCAGTAGTACCTCAACCGGGACACTAAACTATGGCTACACCTTC. The full variable domain, with the rest looked up from reference TRBV19 and TRBJ1-2, is DGGITQSPKYLFRKEGQNVTLSCEQNLNHDAMYWYRQDPGQGLRLIYYSQIVNDFQKGDIAEGYSVSREKKESFPLTVTSAQKNPTAFYLCASSTSTGTLNYGYTFGSGTRLTVV.

In nucleotides, the CDR3 is TGTGCCACCAGTGATTTGCCGGGACAGGGGGCCTACGAGCAGTACTTC. This sequence encodes CATSDLPGQGAYEQYF. The V gene is TRBV24-1, the J gene TRBJ2-7, with 11 bases matching TRBD1. This CDR3 comprises 16 residues. With 0 bases clipped from V and 2 bases from J, the junction kept 2 bases outside the gene matches. Germline assignment: CDR1 KGHDR and CDR2 SFDVKD.

There are many counts of this clonotype. V and J are TRBV7-9 and TRBJ2-7, with no clear D. Trimming took 4 bases from V and 2 from J, leaving 9 bases between them. This CDR3 is 13 amino acids long. Germline V gene sequence: CDR1 SEHNR, CDR2 FQNEAQ (reference sequence). The chain's CDR3 is CASSYPGPYEQYF. CDR3 nucleotides: TGTGCCAGCAGCTACCCTGGTCCCTACGAGCAGTACTTC.

The chain recombines TRBV2 with TRBJ2-3, with 10 bases matching TRBD2. This CDR3 comprises 13 residues. The germline gives CDR1 SNHLY, CDR2 FYNNEI. The ends lost 10 bases at V and 12 bases at J; junction bases unmatched: 13. CDR3 in amino acids: CATATSGSLSQYF. CDR3 coding DNA: TGTGCCACCGCGACTAGCGGGTCCCTTTCACAGTATTTT. Filled out from reference TRBV2 and TRBJ2-3, the complete variable domain reads EPEVTQTPSHQVTQMGQEVILRCVPISNHLYFYWYRQILGQKVEFLVSFYNNEISEKSEIFDDQFSVERPDGSNFTLKIRSTKLEDSAMYFCATATSGSLSQYFGPGTRLTVL.

This clonotype came up many times. This chain joins TRBV20-1 and TRBJ2-7; the D call may be TRBD1 or TRBD2 (6 bases each). The CDR3 runs to 13 residues. Germline V CDR1 and CDR2: DFQATT, SNEGSKA (reference sequence). V was pared by 7 bases and J by 2 bases, with 15 bases between. The CDR3, as DNA: TGCAGTGGAGGGGGGAGCCTCCCCTACGAGCAGTACTTC. Translation gives CSGGGSLPYEQYF.

A word on this clonotype: The junction and the germline gene differ at one end; a read error may be behind it. The rearrangement links TRBV7-6 to TRBJ2-3; D gene unclear. The CDR3 totals 13 residues. The germline V gene has CDR1 SGHVS and CDR2 FNYEAQ. The CDR3 spells CASGFEGTDTQYF. The CDR3 DNA is TGTGCCAGCGGCTTTGAGGGCACAGATACGCAGTATTTT.

The chain carries TRBV24-1 and TRBJ2-1, with 11 bases fitting TRBD2. Germline CDR1 and CDR2: KGHDR and SFDVKD. The V gene end was trimmed by 5 bases and the J gene end by 4 bases; junction bases not matched to a gene: 3. This CDR3 spans 15 amino acids. This CDR3 is CATSVAGGPYNEQFF. In nucleotides, the CDR3 is TGTGCCACCAGTGTAGCGGGAGGGCCTTACAATGAGCAGTTCTTC.

V usage is TRBV14 and J usage is TRBJ2-7; 7 bases align to TRBD2. Germline CDR1 is SGHDN and CDR2 is FVKESK. There are 17 residues in the CDR3. V lost 6 bases to trimming and J lost 3 bases; unmatched junction nucleotides: 17. In DNA form, the CDR3 reads TGTGCCAGCAGTGCTAGGGGAGGGGTAGGGAACATCTACGAGCAGTACTTC. It encodes CASSARGGVGNIYEQYF.

V usage is TRBV6-2 or TRBV6-3 and J usage is TRBJ1-1; 8 bases are a match to TRBD1. The CDR3 covers 13 residues. Germline lookup yields CDR1 MNHEY and CDR2 SVGEGT. V lost 6 bases, J lost 7 bases, and 7 bases stayed unmatched. CDR3 nucleotides: TGTGCCAGCAGACATGGCGACAGGGGTGAAGCTTTCTTT. Translated: CASRHGDRGEAFF.

The chain combines TRBV19 with TRBJ1-1; 7 nucleotides agree with TRBD1. V was clipped by 3 bases and J by 4 bases; unmatched bases: 11. There are 16 residues in the CDR3. Germline lookup yields CDR1 LNHDA and CDR2 SQIVND (reference sequence). The CDR3 region is CASSIGRGVLGTEAFF. CDR3 coding DNA: TGTGCCAGTAGTATCGGCAGGGGGGTTCTGGGCACTGAAGCTTTCTTT.

This chain uses TRBV6-5 with TRBJ1-1; TRBD1 agrees at 9 bases. Germline V gene data show CDR1 as MNHEY and CDR2 as SVGAGI. V lost 0 bases and J lost 5; bases outside the gene matches: 4. CDR3 size: 15 residues. CDR3 sequence reads: CASSYSMGQGTEAFF. The CDR3 region has the DNA TGTGCCAGCAGTTACTCGATGGGACAGGGAACTGAAGCTTTCTTT.

This clonotype has at least ten counts. The chain uses TRBV7-8 and TRBJ2-7; 10 bases match TRBD2. The length of the CDR3 is 15 residues. V dropped 1 base and J dropped 4; count of bases not matched to a gene: 4. Germline-derived CDR1 and CDR2 are SGHVS and FQNEAQ. CDR3 DNA sequence: TGTGCCAGCAGCTTAGTCCTAGCGGGAGTTTACGAGCAGTACTTC. Translated: CASSLVLAGVYEQYF. Using reference TRBV7-8 and TRBJ2-7 for the parts outside the CDR3, the full variable domain is GAGVSQSPRYKVAKRGQDVALRCDPISGHVSLFWYQQALGQGPEFLTYFQNEAQLDKSGLPSDRFFAERPEGSVSTLKIQRTQQEDSAVYLCASSLVLAGVYEQYFGPGTRLTVT.

This clonotype was observed a single time. The chain carries TRBV2 and TRBJ2-5; 12 bases match TRBD2. The CDR3 length is 18 residues. The trim removed 8 bases at V and 5 bases at J, leaving 18 bases unmatched. The V gene's germline CDR1 is SNHLY and CDR2 FYNNEI. The CDR3 sequence is CASSIPSSGGAVLETQYF. CDR3 DNA sequence: TGTGCCAGCTCCATCCCGTCTAGCGGGGGGGCGGTTTTGGAGACCCAGTACTTC.

CDR3 in amino acids: CASSEVWGLGNTGELFF. CDR3 DNA: TGTGCCAGCAGTGAAGTGTGGGGATTAGGGAACACCGGGGAGCTGTTTTTT. The chain joins TRBV6-1 to TRBJ2-2, with D hard to call. The germline gives CDR1 MNHNS, CDR2 SASEGT. The V gene lost 1 base and the J gene lost 1 base, with 13 bases spanning the gap. The CDR3 runs 17 residues.

This clonotype occurred many times. This rearrangement joins TRBV2 to TRBJ2-7, with 8 bases that match TRBD2. The germline V gene has CDR1 SNHLY and CDR2 FYNNEI. V shed 7 bases, J shed 6 bases, and the junction held 8 bases outside the gene matches. CDR3 length equals 13 residues. CDR3 amino acids: CASKALAGREQYF. CDR3 DNA sequence: TGTGCCAGCAAGGCGCTAGCGGGCCGCGAGCAGTACTTC.

This clonotype has only one observation. With a much larger clone just one base away, this may be a read error. V and J are TRBV5-6 and TRBJ2-1; tentative D call: TRBD2 (5 bases). Germline values: CDR1 SGHDT, CDR2 YYEEEE. CDR3 length: 14 amino acids. The DNA for the CDR3 is TGTGCCAGCAGCCCGGGAAGGTCCTACAATGAGCAGATCTTC. Its translation: CASSPGRSYNEQIF.

This clonotype has a count of ten or more. This chain links TRBV24-1 with TRBJ2-7, with D unclear. This CDR3 region has 12 residues. Germline CDR1 is KGHDR and CDR2 is SFDVKD. The germline V and J ends were trimmed by 4 bases and 1 base, with 4 bases remaining between them. The CDR3 region has the DNA TGTGCCACCAGTGACTCGTCCTACGAGCAGTACTTC. The encoded protein is CATSDSSYEQYF.